The entry below describes one T cell receptor beta chain. Its antigen is not identified. V was clipped by 5 bases and J by 1 base; unmatched bases: 6. Per germline, CDR1 SGHNT and CDR2 YENEEA. The CDR3 covers 17 residues. The protocol was immunoSEQ multiplex PCR, while the TCRdb copy is restricted to in-frame clones and leaves out a portion. This table holds over 130,000 clones, under 95% found once. This entry belongs to a study of T cell responses to AZD1222 COVID-19 vaccine. Study results and caveats: Repertoires were obtained only post-peak T cell response. Once two AZD1222 doses were given, Spike-specific TCR breadth and depth went up.

The chain uses TRBV11-3 and TRBJ2-1; TRBD2 matches at 12 bases. This specimen consisted of peripheral blood, obtained 28 days after the second AZD1222 dose. The sequence came from an adult who received the AZD1222 COVID-19 vaccine. For the CDR3, the DNA is TGTGCCAGCAGCCCAGGACTAGCGGGAATGTCCTACAATGAGCAGTTCTTC. The encoded protein is CASSPGLAGMSYNEQFF.